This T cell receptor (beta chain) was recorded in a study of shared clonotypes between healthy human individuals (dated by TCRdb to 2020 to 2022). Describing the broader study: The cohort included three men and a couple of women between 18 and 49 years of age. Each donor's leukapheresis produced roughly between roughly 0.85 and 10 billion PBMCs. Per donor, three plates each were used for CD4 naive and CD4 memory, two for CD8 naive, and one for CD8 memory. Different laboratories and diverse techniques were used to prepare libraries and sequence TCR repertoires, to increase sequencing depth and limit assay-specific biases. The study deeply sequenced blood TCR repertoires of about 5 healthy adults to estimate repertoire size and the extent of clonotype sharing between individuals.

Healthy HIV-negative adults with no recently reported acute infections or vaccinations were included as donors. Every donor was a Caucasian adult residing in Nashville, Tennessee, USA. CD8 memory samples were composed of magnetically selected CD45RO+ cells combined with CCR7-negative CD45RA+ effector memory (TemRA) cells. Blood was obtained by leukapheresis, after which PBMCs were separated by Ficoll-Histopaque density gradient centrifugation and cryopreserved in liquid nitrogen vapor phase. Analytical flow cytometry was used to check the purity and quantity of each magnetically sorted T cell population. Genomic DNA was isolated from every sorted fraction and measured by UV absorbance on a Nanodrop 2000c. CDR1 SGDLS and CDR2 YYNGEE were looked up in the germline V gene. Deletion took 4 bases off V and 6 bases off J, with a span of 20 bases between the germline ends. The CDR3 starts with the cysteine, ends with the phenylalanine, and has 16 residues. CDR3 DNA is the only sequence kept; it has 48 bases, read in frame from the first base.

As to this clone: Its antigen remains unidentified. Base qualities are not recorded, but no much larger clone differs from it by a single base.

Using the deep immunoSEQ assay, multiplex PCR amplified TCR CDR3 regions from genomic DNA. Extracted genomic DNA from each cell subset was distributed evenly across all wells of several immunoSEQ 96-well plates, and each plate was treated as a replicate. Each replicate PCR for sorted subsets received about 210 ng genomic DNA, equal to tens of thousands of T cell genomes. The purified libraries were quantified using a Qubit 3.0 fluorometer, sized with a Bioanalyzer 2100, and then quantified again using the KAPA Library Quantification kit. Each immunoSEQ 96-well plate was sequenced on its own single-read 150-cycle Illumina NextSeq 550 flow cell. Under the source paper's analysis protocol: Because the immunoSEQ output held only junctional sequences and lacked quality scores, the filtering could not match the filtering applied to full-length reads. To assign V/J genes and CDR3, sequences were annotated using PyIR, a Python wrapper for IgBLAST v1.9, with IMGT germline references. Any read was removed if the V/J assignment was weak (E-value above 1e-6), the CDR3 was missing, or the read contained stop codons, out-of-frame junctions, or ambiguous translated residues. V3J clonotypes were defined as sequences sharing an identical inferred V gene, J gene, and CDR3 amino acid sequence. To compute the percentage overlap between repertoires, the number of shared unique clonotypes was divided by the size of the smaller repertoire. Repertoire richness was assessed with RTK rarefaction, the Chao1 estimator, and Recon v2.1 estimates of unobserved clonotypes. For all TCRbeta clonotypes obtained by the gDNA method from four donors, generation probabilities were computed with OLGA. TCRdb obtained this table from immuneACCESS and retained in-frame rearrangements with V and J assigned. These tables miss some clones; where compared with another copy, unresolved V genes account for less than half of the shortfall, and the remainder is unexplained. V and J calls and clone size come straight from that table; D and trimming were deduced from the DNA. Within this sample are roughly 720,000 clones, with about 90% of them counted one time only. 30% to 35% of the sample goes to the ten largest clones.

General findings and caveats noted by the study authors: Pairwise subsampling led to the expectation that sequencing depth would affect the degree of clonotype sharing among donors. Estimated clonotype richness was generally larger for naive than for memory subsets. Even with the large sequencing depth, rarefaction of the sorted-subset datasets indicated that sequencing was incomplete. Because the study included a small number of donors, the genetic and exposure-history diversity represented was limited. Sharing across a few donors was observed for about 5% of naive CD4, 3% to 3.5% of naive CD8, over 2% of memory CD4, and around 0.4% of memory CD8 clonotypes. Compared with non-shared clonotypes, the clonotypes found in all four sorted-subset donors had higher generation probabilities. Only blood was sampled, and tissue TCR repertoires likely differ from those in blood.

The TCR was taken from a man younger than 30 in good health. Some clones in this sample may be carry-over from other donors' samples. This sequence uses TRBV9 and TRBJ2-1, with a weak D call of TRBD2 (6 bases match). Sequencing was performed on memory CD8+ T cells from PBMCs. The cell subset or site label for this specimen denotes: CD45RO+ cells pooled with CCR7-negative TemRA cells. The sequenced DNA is TGTGCCAGCAGCATAACCCCGGGCGGACTAATCAATGAGCAGTTCTTC. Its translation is CASSITPGGLINEQFF.